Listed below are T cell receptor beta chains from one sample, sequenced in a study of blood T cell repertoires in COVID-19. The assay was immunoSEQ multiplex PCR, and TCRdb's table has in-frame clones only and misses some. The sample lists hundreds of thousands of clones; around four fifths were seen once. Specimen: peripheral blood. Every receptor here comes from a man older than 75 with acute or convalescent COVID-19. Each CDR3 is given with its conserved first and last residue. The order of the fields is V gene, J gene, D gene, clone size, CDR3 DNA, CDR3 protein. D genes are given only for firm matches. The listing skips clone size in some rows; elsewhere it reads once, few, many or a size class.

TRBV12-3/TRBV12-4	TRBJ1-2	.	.	TGTGCCAGCAGTTTAAACAGGGATTATGGCTACACCTTC	CASSLNRDYGYTF
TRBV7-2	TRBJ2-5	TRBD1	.	TGTGCCAGCAGCACTGGGACAGGGGATTGGCAAGAGACCCAGTACTTC	CASSTGTGDWQETQYF
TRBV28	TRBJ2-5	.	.	TGTGCCAGCAGTTTACTACTCTCGGGGAGAGAACCCCAGTACTTC	CASSLLLSGREPQYF
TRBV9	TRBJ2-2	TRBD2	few	TGTGCCAGCAGCGTCTCACTAGCGGGAGGAAACACCGGGGAGCTGTTTTTT	CASSVSLAGGNTGELFF
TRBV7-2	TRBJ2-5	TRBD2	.	TGTGCCAGCAGCGGTCGACTAGCGGTGAAGACCCAGTACTTC	CASSGRLAVKTQYF
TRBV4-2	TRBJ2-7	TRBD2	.	TGTGCCAGCAGCCCGGTGGAGCTAGCGGACCAATACGAGCAGTACTTC	CASSPVELADQYEQYF
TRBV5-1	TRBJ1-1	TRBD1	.	TGCGCCAGCAGCATGGGACAGGGGGTTCCTAGGAACACTGAAGCTTTCTTT	CASSMGQGVPRNTEAFF
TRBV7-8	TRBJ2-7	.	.	TGTGCCAGCAGCTTCCCTAGCTTACCACTCAACTACGAGCAGTACTTC	CASSFPSLPLNYEQYF
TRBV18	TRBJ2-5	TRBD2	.	TGTGCCAGCTCACCTGGACTAGCGGGGGAGGAGACCCAGTACTTC	CASSPGLAGEETQYF
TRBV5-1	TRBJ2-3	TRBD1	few	TGCGCCAGCGGACAGGGAGTCACAGATACGCAGTATTTT	CASGQGVTDTQYF
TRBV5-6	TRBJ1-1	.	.	TGTGCCAGCAGCTTGGGACACCTCGGGGCTGAAGCTTTCTTT	CASSLGHLGAEAFF
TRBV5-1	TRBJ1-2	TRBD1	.	TGCGCCAGCAGCGGGAAGGACAGGGGAGACTATGGCTACACCTTC	CASSGKDRGDYGYTF
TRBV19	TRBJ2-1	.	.	TGTGCCAGTAGTATTTCGCTGGCCTTTGAGCAGTTCTTC	CASSISLAFEQFF
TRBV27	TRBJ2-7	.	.	TGTGCCAGCAGTTTATCGGCGGGACAGAGCGAGCAGTACTTC	CASSLSAGQSEQYF
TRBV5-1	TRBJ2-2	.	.	TGCGCCAGCAGCTTGGAGGCAGGCCGGAACACCGGGGAGCTGTTTTTT	CASSLEAGRNTGELFF
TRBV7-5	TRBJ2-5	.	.	TGTGTCAGAAGCCGCCTAGAAACAGGGAACCAAGAGACCCAGTACTTC	CVRSRLETGNQETQYF
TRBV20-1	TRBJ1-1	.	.	TGCAGTGCCAGCGGGGGGAATGAAGCTTTCTTT	CSASGGNEAFF
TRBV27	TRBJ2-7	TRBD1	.	TGTGCCAGCAGTTTATTCAGGGGGAACGAGCAGTACTTC	CASSLFRGNEQYF
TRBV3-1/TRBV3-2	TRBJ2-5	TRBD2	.	TGTGCCAGCAGCCAAGATCTGGCTAGCGGCGAGACCCAGTACTTC	CASSQDLASGETQYF